These 32 T cell receptor beta chains originate from one sample sequenced in a study of blood T cells in healthy people across ages. For the second PCR, which ran for roughly 6 to 12 cycles, a sample-barcoded 5' primer and a J-beta primer mix were used. TCRdb redid the calling of the 5' RACE reads with MiXCR, one entry per CDR3 protein. The table lists approximately 700,000 distinct CDR3 sequences, roughly 32% of them singletons, with approximately 15% in the top ten. The specimen sequenced was blood. The receptor source for this set is a woman of 80 years or more in good health.

This clonotype was seen ten or more times. The CDR3 DNA reads TGTGCCAGCAGCCCAGATCCCGGGACAGGAACCATAATGTACTTC. Amino acids: CASSPDPGTGTIMYF. The chain joins TRBV7-2 to TRBJ2-5, with TRBD1 identical over 8 bases. The CDR3 has 15 amino acids. Trimming at V came to 5 bases and at J to 13 bases, leaving 18 bases not matched to a gene. Germline V CDR1 and CDR2: SGHTA, FQGNSA.

This rearrangement joins TRBV4-1 to TRBJ1-1; 8 bases line up with TRBD1. The J segment lost 6 bases and the V segment lost 6 bases, leaving 6 bases of the junction unmatched. In germline, CDR1 is MGHRA, CDR2 YSYEKL. The CDR3 contains 13 residues. The CDR3 region is CASRAQGAAEAFF. CDR3 bases: TGCGCCAGCAGGGCTCAGGGGGCTGCTGAAGCTTTCTTT.

This clonotype has a handful of counts. This may come from a read error, since a much larger clone is one base off. J is TRBJ2-2 and V is TRBV7-2; maybe TRBD2 (5 bases). The germline gives CDR1 SGHTA, CDR2 FQGNSA. The CDR3 has 12 residues. CDR3 residues: CASSLRIGERFF. The CDR3 coding sequence is TGTGCCAGCAGCTTAAGAATCGGGGAGCGGTTTTTT.

The table lists this clonotype with many counts. The rearrangement joins TRBV27 to TRBJ2-7; D ambiguous. CDR3 length: 13 amino acids. V shed 2 bases and J shed 5 bases, with 10 bases lying between them. The germline gives CDR1 MNHEY, CDR2 SMNVEV (reference sequence). The CDR3 protein is CASSLASFHEQYF. In nucleotides, the CDR3 is TGTGCCAGCAGTTTAGCAAGTTTCCACGAGCAGTACTTC.

The V gene is TRBV12-3 or TRBV12-4, the J gene TRBJ2-7; D possibly uses TRBD1 or TRBD2 (5 bases each). The assigned J gene may be wrong: the sequence end matches TRBJ2-5 better. The CDR3 contains 16 residues. The CDR3 here is CASSSNLLGVGETQYF. The CDR3 DNA reads as TGTGCCAGCAGTTCGAACCTACTAGGGGTCGGAGAGACCCAGTACTTC.

This clonotype was counted at least ten times. The chain has TRBV14 and TRBJ2-1, with 16 positions matching TRBD2. Germline assignment: CDR1 SGHDN and CDR2 FVKESK. The CDR3 contains 16 residues. V gave up 0 bases and J gave up 9 bases; unmatched junction bases: 2. The CDR3 nucleotides read TGTGCCAGCAGCCAAGAAGGGACTAGCGGGGGGGGTGAGCAGTTCTTC. Translated: CASSQEGTSGGGEQFF.

The chain recombines TRBV25-1 with TRBJ2-3, with TRBD1 identical over 9 bases. Germline CDR1 reads MGHDK; CDR2 reads SYGVNS. V gave up 4 bases and J gave up 2 bases; unmatched junction bases: 10. The CDR3 is made up of 17 amino acids. The CDR3 region is CASSAGTGPRHTDTQYF. CDR3 coding DNA: TGTGCCAGCAGTGCCGGGACAGGGCCCCGACACACAGATACGCAGTATTTT.

Comment on this clonotype: A much larger clone differs by one base, so this may be a read error. The chain links TRBV7-2 to TRBJ1-1; maybe TRBD1 (5 bases). V lost 5 bases and J 7 bases, leaving 14 bases between the germline ends. CDR1 and CDR2 (germline): SGHTA, FQGNSA. This CDR3 has 13 amino acids. CDR3 loop: CASSTAGKGEAFF. CDR3 sequence (DNA): TGTGCCAGCAGCACGGCAGGGAAGGGTGAAGCTTTCTTT.

Many counts were recorded for this clonotype. This chain connects TRBV10-3 to TRBJ2-3; possibly TRBD2 for D (6 bases). The V and J ends lost 10 bases and 0 bases respectively, with 26 bases between them. Germline values: CDR1 ENHRY, CDR2 SYGVKD. The length of the CDR3 is 18 residues. The CDR3 DNA reads TGTGCCACCCGGGCCCGGCTAGCGCCGGAATCTAGCACAGATACGCAGTATTTT. Translation: CATRARLAPESSTDTQYF.

Worth noting for this clonotype: A much larger clone differs from this one at a single base, so this may be a read error. The V call is TRBV5-1, the J call TRBJ2-5, with D perhaps being TRBD1 or TRBD2 (6 bases each). The V end was cut by 0 bases, the J end by 11 bases, with 20 bases between. The CDR3 is 15 amino acids. Germline V gene lookup returns CDR1 SGHRS and CDR2 YFSETQ. CDR3 in DNA: TGCGCCAGCAGCTTGGCGGGGGCATTGTACAATGAGCAGTACTTC. Protein: CASSLAGALYNEQYF.

This clonotype was observed once. The V call is TRBV7-2, the J call TRBJ2-4; possible D gene TRBD2, 6 bases. The last part of the DNA fits TRBJ2-5 better; the J call may be wrong. Germline loops: CDR1 SGHTA, CDR2 FQGNSA. The CDR3 is 14 amino acids. CDR3 sequence (DNA): TGTGCCAGCAGCGGAGGGTTAGCCAGGGAGACCCAGTACTTC. Amino acids: CASSGGLARETQYF.

The rearrangement uses TRBV25-1 and TRBJ2-3, with 9 bases fitting TRBD1. Germline values: CDR1 MGHDK, CDR2 SYGVNS. The CDR3 sequence is 15 residues long. J was trimmed by 3 bases and V by 1 base; bases with no gene match: 2. The chain's CDR3 is CASSESTGGTDTQYF. The CDR3 nucleotides are TGTGCCAGCAGTGAATCGACAGGGGGTACAGATACGCAGTATTTT.

This clonotype was seen a few times. This rearrangement joins TRBV6-5 to TRBJ1-4; the match to TRBD1 covers 7 bases. The V segment lost 0 bases and the J segment 0 bases; nucleotides outside the gene matches: 4. Germline V gene sequence: CDR1 MNHEY, CDR2 SVGAGI. The CDR3 covers 17 residues. The CDR3: CASSYSSRGSTNEKLFF. The CDR3 DNA sequence: TGTGCCAGCAGTTACTCAAGCAGGGGGTCAACTAATGAAAAACTGTTTTTT.

In its sample, this clonotype was seen a few times. The chain joins TRBV6-5 to TRBJ2-7; D ambiguous. The CDR3 loop spans 15 amino acids. The V and J ends lost 0 bases and 7 bases respectively, with 16 bases between them. CDR1 and CDR2 (germline): MNHEY, SVGAGI. CDR3 DNA sequence: TGTGCCAGCAGTTACTCGATGAATCTAGACAATGAGCAGTACTTC. It encodes CASSYSMNLDNEQYF.

This clonotype occurred many times. The chain carries TRBV30 and TRBJ2-1, with TRBD2 matching over 9 bases. V dropped 7 bases and J dropped 7; count of bases not matched to a gene: 8. Germline-derived CDR1 and CDR2 are GTSNPN and SVGIG (reference sequence). This CDR3 comprises 13 residues. CDR3 residues: CAYSSGRRNEQFF. For the CDR3, the DNA is TGTGCCTACTCGAGCGGGAGGCGAAATGAGCAGTTCTTC.

There are many counts of this clonotype. This chain links TRBV10-3 with TRBJ1-2; 7 positions match TRBD1. V shed 4 bases and J 7 bases; nucleotides not matched to a gene: 6. Germline CDR1 and CDR2: ENHRY and SYGVKD. This CDR3 region has 13 residues. CDR3 amino acids: CAISARGLSGYTF. In DNA form, the CDR3 reads TGTGCCATCAGTGCTAGGGGGCTCAGTGGCTACACCTTC.

This clonotype has at least ten counts. In DNA, the CDR3 is TGTGCCAGCAGCCCCCAAGGGTCCTATGGCTACACCTTC. Its translation: CASSPQGSYGYTF. The chain is built from TRBV7-2 and TRBJ1-2, with unresolved D. The V end was cut by 5 bases, the J end by 4 bases, with 11 bases between. Germline V gene data show CDR1 as SGHTA and CDR2 as FQGNSA. The CDR3 totals 13 residues.

About this clonotype itself: At one of its ends the junction is not consistent with the germline gene, which may arise from a read error. The DNA for the CDR3 is TGTGTCAGCAGCTACGGGGGGTCACCCCTCCACTTT. This translates into CVSSYGGSPLHF. The rearrangement links TRBV12-3 or TRBV12-4 to TRBJ1-6; TRBD1 is a possible D gene (5 bases). This CDR3 is built from 12 residues.

This clonotype was counted ten times or more. This chain joins TRBV11-2 and TRBJ2-3, with D perhaps TRBD2 (5 bases). CDR1 is SGHAT, CDR2 FQNNGV, per germline. Trimming removed 5 bases from V and 6 bases from J, with 15 bases in between. There are 14 residues in the CDR3. Here the CDR3 reads CASSLRTGWDTQYF. CDR3 DNA: TGTGCCAGCAGCCTCAGGACGGGGTGGGATACGCAGTATTTT.

In the case of this clonotype: Just one base apart from a much larger clone, this may be a read error. The chain couples TRBV2 to TRBJ2-7; D possibly corresponds to TRBD2 (6 bases). Germline lookup yields CDR1 SNHLY and CDR2 FYNNEI. The CDR3 loop spans 14 amino acids. V gave up 6 bases and J gave up 3 bases, with 15 bases separating them. This CDR3 reads CASRGGGPGYEQYF. CDR3 nucleotides: TGTGCCAGCAGGGGAGGAGGCCCGGGCTACGAGCAGTACTTC.

In this sample, this clonotype turned up a few times. The chain recombines TRBV7-2 with TRBJ2-5; D perhaps matches TRBD2 (5 bases). There are 12 residues in the CDR3. V lost 1 base and J 7 bases, leaving 7 bases between the germline ends. The V gene's germline CDR1 is SGHTA and CDR2 FQGNSA. The CDR3 sequence is CASSLEGGTQYF. Written as DNA, the CDR3 is TGTGCCAGCAGCTTAGAAGGAGGGACCCAGTACTTC.

Only a few counts were recorded for this clonotype. Just one base apart from a much larger clone, this may be a read error. The chain combines TRBV29-1 with TRBJ2-1, with D maybe TRBD1 (6 bases). CDR3 length: 13 amino acids. The V end was cut by 6 bases, the J end by 4 bases, with 13 bases between. CDR1 and CDR2 (germline): SQVTM, ANQGSEA. This CDR3 reads CSVGEQGYNEQFF. The CDR3 DNA is TGCAGCGTGGGCGAGCAGGGGTACAATGAGCAGTTCTTC.

Comments on this clonotype: This could be a read error, since a much larger clone is one nucleotide away. J is TRBJ1-2 and V is TRBV29-1; no reliable D call. The germline V gene encodes CDR1 SQVTM and CDR2 ANQGSEA. V lost 2 bases and J lost 6, with 10 bases in between. CDR3 size: 12 residues. The CDR3 reads CSVEWQEDGYTF. Written as DNA, the CDR3 is TGCAGCGTTGAATGGCAGGAGGATGGCTACACCTTC.

V gene TRBV5-6 combines with J gene TRBJ1-4; D is possibly TRBD1 (5 bases). The CDR3 totals 15 residues. The V gene's germline CDR1 is SGHDT and CDR2 YYEEEE. V lost 0 bases to trimming and J lost 1 base, with 7 bases between them. The CDR3 loop is CASSLGQLTNEKLFF. The CDR3 DNA sequence: TGTGCCAGCAGCTTGGGACAGTTAACTAATGAAAAACTGTTTTTT.

The gene calls are TRBV30 and TRBJ1-5; tentative D call: TRBD1 (5 bases). Germline CDR1 is GTSNPN and CDR2 is SVGIG (reference sequence). Trimming shortened V by 2 bases and J by 4 bases, and 12 bases separated the two germline ends. The CDR3 contains 14 residues. The CDR3 reads CAWSRGENNQPQHF. CDR3 coding DNA: TGTGCCTGGAGTAGAGGGGAGAATAATCAGCCCCAGCATTTT.

The table lists this clonotype with a few counts. The chain joins TRBV3-1 to TRBJ1-6, with D possibly TRBD1 on 6 matching bases. The length of the CDR3 is 14 residues. V was clipped by 2 bases and J by 9 bases, with 11 bases between them. The germline CDR1 and CDR2 sequences are LGHDT and YNNKEL (reference sequence). The CDR3 DNA follows: TGTGCCAGCAGCCAAAGGGGGTTTTTTTCACCCCTCCACTTT. It specifies CASSQRGFFSPLHF.

Of note for this clonotype: This may be a read error, as it is one base from a much larger clone. The CDR3: CATTTGANNRPQHF. Written as DNA, the CDR3 is TGTGCCACCACCACGGGGGCAAATAATCGGCCCCAGCATTTT. The rearrangement uses TRBV10-3 and TRBJ1-5, with D perhaps TRBD1 (6 bases). Germline V CDR1 and CDR2: ENHRY, SYGVKD. The CDR3 consists of 14 residues.

The chain joins TRBV7-2 to TRBJ2-7; 12 bases are shared with TRBD2. Germline V gives CDR1 SGHTA, CDR2 FQGNSA. V trimming: 3 bases; J trimming: 2 bases; junction bases outside the gene matches: 5. This CDR3 spans 16 amino acids. The CDR3 loop is CASSFTSGGSPYEQYF. DNA of the CDR3: TGTGCCAGCAGCTTTACTAGCGGGGGGTCCCCCTACGAGCAGTACTTC.

This clonotype occurred a few times. The chain links TRBV9 to TRBJ1-1, with 8 bases fitting TRBD1. The germline CDR1 and CDR2 sequences are SGDLS and YYNGEE. This CDR3 has 14 residues. V lost 4 bases to trimming and J lost 3 bases; unmatched junction nucleotides: 5. CDR3 loop: CASSPGGRDTEAFF. The DNA for the CDR3 is TGTGCCAGCAGCCCAGGGGGCCGGGACACTGAAGCTTTCTTT.

This rearrangement joins TRBV20-1 to TRBJ2-1, with D perhaps TRBD2 (6 bases). Looked up from germline, CDR1 is DFQATT and CDR2 is SNEGSKA (reference sequence). The V gene lost 2 bases and the J gene lost 3 bases, with 17 bases spanning the gap. CDR3 size: 16 residues. CDR3 in amino acids: CSARSKRALGYNEQFF. CDR3 DNA sequence: TGCAGTGCTAGATCCAAGCGGGCCCTGGGCTACAATGAGCAGTTCTTC.

The chain carries TRBV10-3 and TRBJ2-4; D possibly corresponds to TRBD1 (5 bases). The J call may be mistaken, given a closer DNA end match to TRBJ2-7. The CDR3 length is 15 residues. Looked up from germline, CDR1 is ENHRY and CDR2 is SYGVKD. CDR3 in DNA: TGTGCCATCAGTGGGGGCGTTGCGTACTCCTACGAGCAGTACTTC. This sequence encodes CAISGGVAYSYEQYF.

This clonotype was seen a handful of times. As DNA, the CDR3 is TGTGCCAGCAGCCCCAGAGTAGGAGGCACCGGGGAGCTGTTTTTT. Translation: CASSPRVGGTGELFF. The chain links TRBV7-3 to TRBJ2-2; TRBD2 is a possible D gene (5 bases). The V end was cut by 5 bases, the J end by 4 bases, with 14 bases between. CDR1 is SGHTA, CDR2 FQGTGA, per germline. The CDR3 loop spans 15 amino acids.